What follows is one T cell receptor beta chain and its context. These data are taken from a study of PD-L1 blockade in urothelial cancer. CDR3 size: 14 residues. V trimming: 1 base; J trimming: 6 bases; junction bases outside the gene matches: 5. Germline-derived CDR1 and CDR2 are LNHDA and SQIVND (reference sequence). Time point specified: pretreatment peripheral blood. Using immunoSEQ multiplex PCR, the repertoire was profiled, and TCRdb retains in-frame clones only, with some absent. There are about 45,000 clones in the sample; around nine tenths occur only once, and around a quarter lies in the top ten.

The clonotype comes from a donor over 35 with urothelial cancer. The sequencing here drew on PBMCs, taken around atezolizumab (anti-PD-L1) treatment. The chain carries TRBV19 and TRBJ2-7; 8 positions agree with TRBD1. Here the CDR3 reads CASSIGFTGGEQYF. CDR3 coding DNA: TGTGCCAGTAGTATAGGGTTTACAGGGGGCGAGCAGTACTTC.